The T cell receptor (beta chain) described here comes from a study of memory CD4+ T cells and cytomegalovirus serostatus. Study background: This sample comes from healthy Belgian adults, fewer than 10 CMV seropositive, around 26 seronegative.

Findings of the study overall: The CMV-associated TCR signature appears largely within the CD4+ memory repertoire.

Single viable CD3+CD4+CD8-CD45RO+ cells were sorted as the memory CD4+ T cells. Positive selection with CD4 microbeads enriched total CD4+ T cells. The germline V gene has CDR1 SGHDT and CDR2 YYEEEE. CDR3 length: 15 amino acids. V lost 0 bases and J 5 bases, leaving 11 bases between the germline ends. About this clone: The antigen is not known.

Sequenced by immunoSEQ multiplex PCR; TCRdb stores in-frame clones only, minus some. Counted here are about 44,000 clones, over 60% occurring once; the ten biggest clones make up 1.5% to 2.5%. Sequenced: memory CD4+ T cells from blood. This clonotype originated in an adult in good health and CMV-seronegative. The V gene is TRBV5-6, the J gene TRBJ1-4, with unresolved D. The CDR3 reads CASSLDPGKNEKLFF. The CDR3 nucleotides read TGTGCCAGCAGCTTGGATCCGGGGAAGAATGAAAAACTGTTTTTT.